This T cell receptor beta chain is drawn from a study of T cells in Graves' hyperthyroidism and ophthalmopathy. Broader study findings: A 13 V-J signature model discriminated ophthalmopathy versus stable hyperthyroidism. Model predictions of ophthalmopathy came a median approximately 6.2 months before onset.

This clonotype appeared a few times. Antigen: not known. Patients aged 18 to 65 had newly diagnosed hyperthyroidism of under 2 months' duration. Not enrolled were patients with uncontrolled infection, other autoimmune disease, pregnancy or lactation. RNA transcripts served as the template for amplifying TCR beta CDR3 regions. With the HTBI primer set, the TCR CDR3 went through a first round of RT-PCR. TCRdb passed the multiplex PCR reads through MiXCR, listing each CDR3 protein once. The sample includes 300,000 to 400,000 distinct CDR3 sequences, more than 11% of them seen just once. This receptor was taken from a woman aged 25-40 years with Graves' hyperthyroidism. Sequencing was done on a sample of blood.

CDR3: CASSPRPGTDTQYF. As DNA, the CDR3 is TGTGCCAGCAGTCCGAGACCCGGCACAGATACGCAGTATTTT. The chain is built from TRBV12-3 or TRBV12-4 and TRBJ2-3; D call uncertain. The V end lost 5 bases, the J end lost 1 base, and 10 bases lay between the germline ends. The CDR3 covers 14 residues.